The rows below give T cell receptor beta chains drawn from one sample of a study of T cells in Graves' hyperthyroidism and ophthalmopathy. TCRdb redid the calling of the multiplex PCR reads with MiXCR, one entry per CDR3 protein. The data show 500,000 to 650,000 distinct CDR3 sequences, 13% to 15% seen once. Sequencing was performed on blood. The receptors here all came from a woman aged 45-65 years with Graves' ophthalmopathy. Each CDR3 is given with its conserved first and last residue. The D gene is left open where the match is weak. A row's size may be missing; if present it is once, few, many or a size class.

v_gene	d_gene	j_gene	abundance	CDR3nt	CDR3aa
TRBV7-8	TRBD1	TRBJ1-2	many	TGTGCCAGCAGCCTCGGGACAGCAGTTAACTATGGCTACACCTTC	CASSLGTAVNYGYTF
TRBV6-2/TRBV6-3	TRBD2	TRBJ2-6	-	TGTGCCGGAGGACTAGCGGGAATCTCTGGGGCCAACGTCCTGACTTTC	CAGGLAGISGANVLTF
TRBV7-8	-	TRBJ2-1	many	TGTGCCAGCAGCTTACCGGGCCCCTACAATGAGCAGTTCTTC	CASSLPGPYNEQFF
TRBV28	-	TRBJ1-1	many	TGTGCCAGCAGTTTGGGCAACTTGAACACTGAAGCTTTCTTT	CASSLGNLNTEAFF
TRBV12-3/TRBV12-4	-	TRBJ1-2	many	TGTGCCAGCAGTCTCTCGACAGATTATGGCTACACCTTC	CASSLSTDYGYTF
TRBV14	-	TRBJ2-2	-	TGTGCCAGCAGCCAAGATGGCAGGCCTTTTACAGGGGAGCTGTTTTTT	CASSQDGRPFTGELFF
TRBV24-1	TRBD1	TRBJ2-1	few	TGTGCCACCAGTGACCCCACAGGGGGCGAAAACAATGAGCAGTTCTTC	CATSDPTGGENNEQFF
TRBV5-1	TRBD2	TRBJ2-1	once	TGCGCCAGCAGCAAAAAGACTAGCGGGAGTGGGGACAATGAGCAGTTCTTC	CASSKKTSGSGDNEQFF
TRBV29-1	TRBD1	TRBJ2-7	-	TGCAGCGTTGGTGGCGGGACAGGGGGAGACGAGCAGTACTTC	CSVGGGTGGDEQYF
TRBV5-1	TRBD2	TRBJ2-7	-	TGCGCCAGCAGCTTCGCCGGGACTAGCGGGAACTACGAGCAGTACTTC	CASSFAGTSGNYEQYF
TRBV18	TRBD1	TRBJ1-2	few	TGTGCCAGCTCACCGAAGAATACAGGGGATGGCTACACCTTC	CASSPKNTGDGYTF
TRBV9	-	TRBJ1-3	-	TGTGCCAGCAGCCCAGACAGCTACTCTGGAAACACCATATATTTT	CASSPDSYSGNTIYF
TRBV6-2/TRBV6-3	-	TRBJ1-1	many	TGTGCCAGCAGTTATGTTCCGGACATCGGGGCTTTCTTT	CASSYVPDIGAFF
TRBV28	-	TRBJ1-3	few	TGTGCCAGCAAGGGGCCGGGGCCGCTGGGAAACACCATATATTTT	CASKGPGPLGNTIYF